Here is one T cell receptor (beta chain) with its context. With 5 bases removed from V and 1 base from J, the gap between germline ends came to 13 bases. CDR3 length: 15 amino acids. Per the germline V gene, CDR1 is SGHTA and CDR2 is FQGTGA. The repertoire was sequenced with immunoSEQ multiplex PCR; TCRdb's copy has only in-frame clones and lacks some. The sample lists 120,000 or so clones, approximately 86% occurring once. The data derive from a study of PD-1 blockade in mismatch repair-deficient tumors. The genes are TRBV7-3 and TRBJ2-3; the D gene could be TRBD1 or TRBD2 (5 bases each). The clonotype comes from an adult with mismatch repair-deficient cancer. Sequenced here: peripheral blood, sampled 44 weeks after starting pembrolizumab. CDR3 in DNA: TGTGCCAGCAGCCTGAACCGGGACGGCACAGATACGCAGTATTTT. This gives the protein CASSLNRDGTDTQYF.